This T cell receptor beta chain was captured by sequencing in a study of T cells after yellow fever vaccination. Whole-study findings and limits: The study re-detected most primary-vaccination clones after the booster (roughly 95% CD4, around 89% CD8).

In its sample, this clonotype was seen a few times. Its target is unknown. CDR3 length: 15 amino acids. From germline, CDR1 is LGHDT and CDR2 YNNKEL (reference sequence). Trimming pared 4 bases from V and 3 bases from J, leaving 15 bases between. TCR cDNA, made by 5'RACE template switching, carried an added universal primer site and UMIs. From the 5' RACE reads, TCRdb called clonotypes with MiXCR, one entry per CDR3 protein. Found here are roughly 170,000 distinct CDR3 sequences, about 6.2% of them singletons; the top ten hold roughly 3%. The TCR was taken from a man aged 18 to 29 who received the YFV17D yellow fever vaccine. The chain couples TRBV3-1 to TRBJ1-1; a weak D match, TRBD1 (6 bases). The sequencing here drew on CD4+ T cells sorted from PBMCs, taken on the day of the first yellow fever vaccination. The CDR3 protein is CASSPQGHRYTEAFF. The CDR3 region has the DNA TGTGCCAGCAGCCCCCAGGGGCATCGGTACACTGAAGCTTTCTTT.